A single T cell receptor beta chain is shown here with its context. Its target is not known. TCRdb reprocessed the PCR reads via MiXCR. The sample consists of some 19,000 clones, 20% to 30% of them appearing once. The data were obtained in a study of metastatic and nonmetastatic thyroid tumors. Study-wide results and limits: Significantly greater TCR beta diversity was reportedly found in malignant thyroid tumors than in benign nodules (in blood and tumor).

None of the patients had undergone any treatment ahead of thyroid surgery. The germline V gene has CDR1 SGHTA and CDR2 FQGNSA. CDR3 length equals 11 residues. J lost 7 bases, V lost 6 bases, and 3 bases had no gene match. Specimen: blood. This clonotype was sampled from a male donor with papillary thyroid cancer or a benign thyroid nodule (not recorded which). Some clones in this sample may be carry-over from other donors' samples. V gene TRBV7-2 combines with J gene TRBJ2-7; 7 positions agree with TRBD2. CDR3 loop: CASRGGSEQYF. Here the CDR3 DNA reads TGTGCCAGCAGGGGCGGGAGTGAGCAGTACTTC.